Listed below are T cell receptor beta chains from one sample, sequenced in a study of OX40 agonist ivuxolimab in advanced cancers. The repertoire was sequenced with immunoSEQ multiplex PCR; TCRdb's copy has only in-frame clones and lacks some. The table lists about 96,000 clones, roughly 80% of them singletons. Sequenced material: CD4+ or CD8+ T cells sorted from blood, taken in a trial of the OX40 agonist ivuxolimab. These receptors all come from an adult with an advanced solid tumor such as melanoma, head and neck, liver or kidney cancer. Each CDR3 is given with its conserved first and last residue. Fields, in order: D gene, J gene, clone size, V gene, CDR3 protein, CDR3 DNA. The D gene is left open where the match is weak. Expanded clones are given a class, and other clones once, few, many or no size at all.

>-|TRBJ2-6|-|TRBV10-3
CAIRVDSGANVLTF
TGTGCCATCAGGGTGGACTCTGGGGCCAACGTCCTGACTTTC
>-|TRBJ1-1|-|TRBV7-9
CASSLAFSQAEAFF
TGTGCCAGCAGCTTAGCTTTCTCGCAGGCTGAAGCTTTCTTT
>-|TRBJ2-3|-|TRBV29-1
CSVDGYGITDTQYF
TGCAGCGTTGACGGCTACGGGATCACAGATACGCAGTATTTT
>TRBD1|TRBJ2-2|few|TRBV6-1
CASSGTGTGELFF
TGTGCCAGCAGTGGGACAGGGACCGGGGAGCTGTTTTTT
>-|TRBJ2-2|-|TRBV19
CASSTQGVGTGELFF
TGTGCCAGTAGTACACAGGGAGTGGGCACCGGGGAGCTGTTTTTT
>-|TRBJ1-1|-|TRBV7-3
CASSFPDTHHRAFF
TGTGCCAGCAGCTTTCCGGACACCCACCACCGGGCTTTCTTT
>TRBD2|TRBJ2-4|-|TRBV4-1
CASSQDPLAGGSDVSKNIQYF
TGCGCCAGCAGCCAAGATCCACTAGCGGGGGGAAGTGACGTGTCCAAAAACATTCAGTACTTC
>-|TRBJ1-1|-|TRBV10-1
CASSEFGSTEAFF
TGCGCCAGCAGTGAGTTCGGGTCCACTGAAGCTTTCTTT
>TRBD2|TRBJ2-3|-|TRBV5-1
CASSSGTSGGAVDTQYF
TGCGCCAGCAGCTCCGGGACTAGCGGGGGGGCCGTAGATACGCAGTATTTT
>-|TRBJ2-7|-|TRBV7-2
CASSPWSSYEQYF
TGTGCCAGCAGCCCCTGGAGCTCCTACGAGCAGTACTTC
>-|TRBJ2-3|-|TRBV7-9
CASSGGWREGTDTQYF
TGTGCCAGCAGCGGGGGGTGGCGGGAAGGCACAGATACGCAGTATTTT
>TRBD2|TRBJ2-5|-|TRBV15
CATSRDPAGGQETQYF
TGTGCCACCAGCAGAGATCCAGCGGGGGGGCAAGAGACCCAGTACTTC
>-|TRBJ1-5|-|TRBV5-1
CASSLEGLANQPQHF
TGCGCCAGCAGCTTGGAGGGTCTTGCTAATCAGCCCCAGCATTTT
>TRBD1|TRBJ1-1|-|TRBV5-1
CASSLTTGAWTEAFF
TGCGCCAGCAGCCTAACCACAGGGGCGTGGACTGAAGCTTTCTTT
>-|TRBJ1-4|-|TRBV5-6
CASSLGTYKEKLFF
TGTGCCAGCAGCTTGGGGACGTACAAAGAAAAACTGTTTTTT
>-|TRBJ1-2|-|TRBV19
CASSRDGYGYTF
TGTGCCAGTAGTAGGGACGGATATGGCTACACCTTC
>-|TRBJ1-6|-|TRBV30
CAWCYRDSPLHF
TGTGCCTGGTGTTACCGGGATTCACCCCTCCACTTT
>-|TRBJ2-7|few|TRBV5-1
CASSLERNYEQYF
TGCGCCAGCAGCTTGGAGCGGAACTACGAGCAGTACTTC